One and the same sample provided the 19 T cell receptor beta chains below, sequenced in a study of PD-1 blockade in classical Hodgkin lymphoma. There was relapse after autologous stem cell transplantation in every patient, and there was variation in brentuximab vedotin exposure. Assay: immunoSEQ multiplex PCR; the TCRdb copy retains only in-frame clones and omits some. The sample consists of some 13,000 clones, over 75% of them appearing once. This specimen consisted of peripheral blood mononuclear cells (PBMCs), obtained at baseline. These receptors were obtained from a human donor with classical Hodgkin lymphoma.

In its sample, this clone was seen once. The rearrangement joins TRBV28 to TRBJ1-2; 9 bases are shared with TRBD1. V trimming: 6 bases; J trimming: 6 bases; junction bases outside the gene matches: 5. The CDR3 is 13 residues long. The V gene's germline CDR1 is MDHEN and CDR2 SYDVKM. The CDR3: CASSRDREHGYTF. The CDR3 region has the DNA TGTGCCAGCAGCAGGGACAGGGAACATGGCTACACCTTC.

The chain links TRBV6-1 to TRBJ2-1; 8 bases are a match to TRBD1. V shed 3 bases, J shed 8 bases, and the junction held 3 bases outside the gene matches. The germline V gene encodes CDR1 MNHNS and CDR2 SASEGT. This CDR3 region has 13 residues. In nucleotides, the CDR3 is TGTGCCAGCAGTGACACAGGGGGGCATGAGCAGTTCTTC. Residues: CASSDTGGHEQFF.

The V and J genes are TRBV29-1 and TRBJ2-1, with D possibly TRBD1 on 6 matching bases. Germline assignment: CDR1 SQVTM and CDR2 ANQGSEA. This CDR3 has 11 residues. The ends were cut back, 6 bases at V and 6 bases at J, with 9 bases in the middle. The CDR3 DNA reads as TGCAGCGTCCAGGGGTCCAATGAGCAGTTCTTC. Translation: CSVQGSNEQFF.

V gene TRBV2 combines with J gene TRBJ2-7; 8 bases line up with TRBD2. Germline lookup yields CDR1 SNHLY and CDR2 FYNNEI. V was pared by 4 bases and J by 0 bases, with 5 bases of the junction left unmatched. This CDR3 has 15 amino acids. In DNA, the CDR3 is TGTGCCAGCAGTGTAGAACTAGCGGCCTCCTACGAGCAGTACTTC. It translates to CASSVELAASYEQYF.

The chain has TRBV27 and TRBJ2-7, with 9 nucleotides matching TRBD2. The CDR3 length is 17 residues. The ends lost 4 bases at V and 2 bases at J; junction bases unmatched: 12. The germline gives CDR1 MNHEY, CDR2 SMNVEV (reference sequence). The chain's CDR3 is CASSSYTLAGHTYEQYF. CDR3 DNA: TGTGCCAGCAGTTCCTATACGCTAGCGGGGCATACCTACGAGCAGTACTTC.

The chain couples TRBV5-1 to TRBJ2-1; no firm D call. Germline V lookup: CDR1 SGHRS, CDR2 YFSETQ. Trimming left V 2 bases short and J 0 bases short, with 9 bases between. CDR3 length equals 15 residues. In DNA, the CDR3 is TGCGCCAGCAGCTTCTCCGCTAGCTCCTACAATGAGCAGTTCTTC. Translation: CASSFSASSYNEQFF.

CDR3 residues: CASSVGSGTLGGELFF. The CDR3 DNA reads TGTGCCAGCAGCGTAGGGTCGGGTACTCTGGGCGGGGAGCTGTTTTTT. The J gene is TRBJ2-2, the V gene TRBV9, with unresolved D. The CDR3 runs to 16 residues. Germline V gene lookup returns CDR1 SGDLS and CDR2 YYNGEE. V lost 0 bases and J 7 bases, leaving 16 bases between the germline ends.

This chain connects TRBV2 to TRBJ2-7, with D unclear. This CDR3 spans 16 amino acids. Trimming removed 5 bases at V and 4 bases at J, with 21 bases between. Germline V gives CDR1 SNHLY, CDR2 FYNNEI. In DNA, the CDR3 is TGTGCCAGCAGTCCTCAACCGCGGACGAGAATTTACGAGCAGTACTTC. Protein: CASSPQPRTRIYEQYF. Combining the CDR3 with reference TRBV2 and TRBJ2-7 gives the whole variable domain EPEVTQTPSHQVTQMGQEVILRCVPISNHLYFYWYRQILGQKVEFLVSFYNNEISEKSEIFDDQFSVERPDGSNFTLKIRSTKLEDSAMYFCASSPQPRTRIYEQYFGPGTRLTVT.

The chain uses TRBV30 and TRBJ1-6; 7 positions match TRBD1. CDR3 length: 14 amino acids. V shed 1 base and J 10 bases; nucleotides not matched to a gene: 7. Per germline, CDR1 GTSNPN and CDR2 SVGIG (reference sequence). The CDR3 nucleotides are TGTGCCTGGAGTGAAGGGGGCGCGGAATCACCCCTCCACTTT. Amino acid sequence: CAWSEGGAESPLHF.

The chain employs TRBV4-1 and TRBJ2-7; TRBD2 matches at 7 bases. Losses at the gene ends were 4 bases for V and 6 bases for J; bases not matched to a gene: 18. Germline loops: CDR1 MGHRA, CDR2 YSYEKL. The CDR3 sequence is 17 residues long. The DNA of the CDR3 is TGCGCCAGCAGCCTCTACAACCCCGGGACTACTTGGGTCGAGCAGTACTTC. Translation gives CASSLYNPGTTWVEQYF.

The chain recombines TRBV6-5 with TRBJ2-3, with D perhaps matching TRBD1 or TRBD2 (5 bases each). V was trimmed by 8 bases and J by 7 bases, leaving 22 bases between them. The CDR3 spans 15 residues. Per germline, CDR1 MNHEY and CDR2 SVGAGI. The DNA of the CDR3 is TGTGCCAGCTCCGGTCGGGACCTGACTACCCATACGCAGTATTTT. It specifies CASSGRDLTTHTQYF.

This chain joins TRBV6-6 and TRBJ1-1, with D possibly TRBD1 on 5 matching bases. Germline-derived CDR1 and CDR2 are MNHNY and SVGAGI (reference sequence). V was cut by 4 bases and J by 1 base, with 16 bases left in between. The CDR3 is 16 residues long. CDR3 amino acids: CASSLAQGWGNTEAFF. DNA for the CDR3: TGTGCCAGCAGTTTAGCCCAGGGTTGGGGGAACACTGAAGCTTTCTTT.

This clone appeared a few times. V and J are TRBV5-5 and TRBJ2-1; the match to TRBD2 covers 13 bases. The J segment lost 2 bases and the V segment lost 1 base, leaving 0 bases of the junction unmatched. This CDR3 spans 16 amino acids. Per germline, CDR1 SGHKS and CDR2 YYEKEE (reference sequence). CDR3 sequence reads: CASSLTSGRAYNEQFF. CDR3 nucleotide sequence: TGTGCCAGCAGCTTGACTAGCGGGAGGGCCTACAATGAGCAGTTCTTC.

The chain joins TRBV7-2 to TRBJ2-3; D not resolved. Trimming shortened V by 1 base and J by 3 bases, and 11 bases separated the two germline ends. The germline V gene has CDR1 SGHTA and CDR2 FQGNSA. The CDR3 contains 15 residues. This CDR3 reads CASSLVNSLTDTQYF. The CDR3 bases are TGTGCCAGCAGCTTAGTCAACAGCCTAACAGATACGCAGTATTTT.

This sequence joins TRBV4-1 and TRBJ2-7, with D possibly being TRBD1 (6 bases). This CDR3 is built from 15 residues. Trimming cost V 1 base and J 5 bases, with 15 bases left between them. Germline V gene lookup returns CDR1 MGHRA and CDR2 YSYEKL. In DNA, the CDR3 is TGCGCCAGCAGCCAAGGGCGGACAGTTCTCGACGAGCAGTACTTC. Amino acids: CASSQGRTVLDEQYF.

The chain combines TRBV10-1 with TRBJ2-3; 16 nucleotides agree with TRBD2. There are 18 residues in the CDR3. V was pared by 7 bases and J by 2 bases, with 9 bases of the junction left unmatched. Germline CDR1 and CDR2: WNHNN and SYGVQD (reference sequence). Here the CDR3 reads CASKGLAGGPPNTDTQYF. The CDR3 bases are TGCGCCAGCAAGGGACTAGCGGGAGGGCCTCCTAACACAGATACGCAGTATTTT.

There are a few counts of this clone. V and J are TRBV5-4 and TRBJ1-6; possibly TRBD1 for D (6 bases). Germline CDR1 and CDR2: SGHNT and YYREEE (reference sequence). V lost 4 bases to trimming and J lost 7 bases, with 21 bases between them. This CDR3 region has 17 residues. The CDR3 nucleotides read TGTGCCAGCAGCCTGGGGGGCGCGCTTTTCGGAAATTCACCCCTCCACTTT. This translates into CASSLGGALFGNSPLHF.

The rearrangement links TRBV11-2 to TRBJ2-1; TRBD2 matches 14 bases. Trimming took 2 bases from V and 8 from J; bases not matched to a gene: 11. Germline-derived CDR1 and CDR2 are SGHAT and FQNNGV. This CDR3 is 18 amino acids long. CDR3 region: CASSLKSTGTSGSHEQFF. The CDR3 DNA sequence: TGTGCCAGCAGCTTAAAATCTACCGGGACTAGCGGGAGCCATGAGCAGTTCTTC.

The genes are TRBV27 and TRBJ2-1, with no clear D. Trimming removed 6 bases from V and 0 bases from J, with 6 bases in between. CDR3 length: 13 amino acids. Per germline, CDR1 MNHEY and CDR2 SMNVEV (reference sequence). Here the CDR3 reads CASRPSSYNEQFF. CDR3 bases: TGTGCCAGCAGACCTAGCTCCTACAATGAGCAGTTCTTC.